This T cell receptor beta chain originates from a study of shared clonotypes between healthy human individuals. Some clones are missing from TCRdb's copy, which holds only in-frame ones; the method was immunoSEQ multiplex PCR. This table holds some 1.4 million clones, roughly 96% found once. Germline CDR1 is MNHEY and CDR2 is SMNVEV (reference sequence). The V gene end was trimmed by 5 bases and the J gene end by 2 bases; junction bases not matched to a gene: 15. CDR3 size: 17 residues. The sequenced material came from naive CD4+ T cells sorted from blood. Subset meaning: CD45RA+ positively selected. The chain joins TRBV27 to TRBJ2-7; 7 nucleotides align to TRBD1. This clonotype originated in a man aged 25 to 40 in good health. The CDR3 reads CASSPTDLQGVPYEQYF. The CDR3, as DNA: TGTGCCAGCAGTCCCACGGACCTGCAGGGGGTCCCCTACGAGCAGTACTTC.